The 7 T cell receptor beta chains presented below share a single source sample, sequenced in a study of blood T cell repertoires in COVID-19. Sequenced by immunoSEQ multiplex PCR; TCRdb stores in-frame clones only, minus some. The sample contains 75,000 to 100,000 clones, approximately 82% of which appear only once. The sample comprised peripheral blood. All receptors derive from a human donor in a cohort sampled during active COVID-19.

This clone appeared a few times. The chain joins TRBV5-1 to TRBJ2-6; 7 nucleotides match TRBD1. The CDR3 contains 18 residues. Per the germline V gene, CDR1 is SGHRS and CDR2 is YFSETQ. V lost 0 bases to trimming and J lost 2 bases; unmatched junction nucleotides: 8. Here the CDR3 reads CASSLVAEQGTGANVLTF. The CDR3 bases are TGCGCCAGCAGCTTGGTGGCTGAACAGGGGACTGGGGCCAACGTCCTGACTTTC. The full variable domain, in which reference TRBV5-1 and TRBJ2-6 provide the parts outside the CDR3, is KAGVTQTPRYLIKTRGQQVTLSCSPISGHRSVSWYQQTPGQGLQFLFEYFSETQRNKGNFPGRFSGRQFSNSRSEMNVSTLELGDSALYLCASSLVAEQGTGANVLTFGAGSRLTVL.

This clone came up a few times. The chain has TRBV4-3 and TRBJ1-2; D possibly corresponds to TRBD1 (6 bases). CDR3 length: 15 amino acids. Trimming removed 0 bases from V and 4 bases from J, with 12 bases in between. CDR1 and CDR2 (germline): LGHNA, YSLEER. The CDR3 DNA reads as TGCGCCAGCAGCCAAGATGTCAGGGGCCTCTATGGCTACACCTTC. Translated: CASSQDVRGLYGYTF.

The sample holds a few counts of this clone. The chain is built from TRBV7-9 and TRBJ1-1; D is unresolved. Germline CDR1 and CDR2: SEHNR and FQNEAQ (reference sequence). V lost 1 base to trimming and J lost 1 base, with 7 bases between them. CDR3 length equals 14 residues. The CDR3 protein is CASSLEPGNTEAFF. The CDR3 DNA is TGTGCCAGCAGCTTAGAACCGGGGAACACTGAAGCTTTCTTT.

V is TRBV6-5 and J is TRBJ1-5; D call uncertain. This CDR3 spans 12 amino acids. Germline loops: CDR1 MNHEY, CDR2 SVGAGI. V lost 6 bases and J 4 bases, leaving 7 bases between the germline ends. The CDR3 region is CASRARNQPQHF. The CDR3 DNA reads TGTGCCAGCAGGGCGCGGAATCAGCCCCAGCATTTT.

V is TRBV28 and J is TRBJ2-5; 7 positions match TRBD1. With V trimmed by 5 bases and J by 1 base, 7 bases remained unmatched. The CDR3 length is 15 residues. Germline V lookup: CDR1 MDHEN, CDR2 SYDVKM. The CDR3 DNA sequence: TGTGCCAGCAGTCTCAACCGGGACAGCCAAGAGACCCAGTACTTC. Protein: CASSLNRDSQETQYF.

This chain links TRBV5-1 with TRBJ2-3; TRBD1 matches 8 bases. This CDR3 has 13 residues. The germline V gene has CDR1 SGHRS and CDR2 YFSETQ. Losses at the gene ends were 4 bases for V and 6 bases for J; bases not matched to a gene: 4. The CDR3 DNA reads TGCGCCAGCAGCAATGGACAGGGCGATACGCAGTATTTT. This translates into CASSNGQGDTQYF.

The chain has TRBV5-8 and TRBJ2-5, with TRBD1 as a possible D gene (5 bases). Trimming cost V 2 bases and J 5 bases, with 10 bases left between them. This CDR3 has 13 residues. CDR1 and CDR2 (germline): SGHTS, YDEGEE. CDR3 DNA sequence: TGTGCCAGCAGCTTCCAGGGTTGGGAGACCCAGTACTTC. Translation gives CASSFQGWETQYF.